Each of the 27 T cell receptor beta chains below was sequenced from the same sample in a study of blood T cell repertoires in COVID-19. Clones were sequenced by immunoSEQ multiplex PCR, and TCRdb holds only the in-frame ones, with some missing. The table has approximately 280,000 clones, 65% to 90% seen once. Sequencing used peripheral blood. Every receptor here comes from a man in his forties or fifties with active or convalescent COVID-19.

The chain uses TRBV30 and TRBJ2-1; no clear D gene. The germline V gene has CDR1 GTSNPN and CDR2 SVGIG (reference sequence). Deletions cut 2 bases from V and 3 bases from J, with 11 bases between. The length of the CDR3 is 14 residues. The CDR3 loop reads CAWSRASLYNEQFF. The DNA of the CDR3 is TGTGCCTGGAGTCGCGCCTCCCTCTACAATGAGCAGTTCTTC.

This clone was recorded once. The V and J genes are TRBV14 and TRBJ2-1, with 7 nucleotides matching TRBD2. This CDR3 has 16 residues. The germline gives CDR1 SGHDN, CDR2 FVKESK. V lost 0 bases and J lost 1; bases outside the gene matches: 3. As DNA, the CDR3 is TGTGCCAGCAGCCAAGATCGCGGGGGATCCTACAATGAGCAGTTCTTC. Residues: CASSQDRGGSYNEQFF.

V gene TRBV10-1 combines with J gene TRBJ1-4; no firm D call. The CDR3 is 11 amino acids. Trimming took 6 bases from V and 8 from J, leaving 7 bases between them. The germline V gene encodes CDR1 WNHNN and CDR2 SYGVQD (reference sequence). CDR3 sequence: CASRGEEKLFF. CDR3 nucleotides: TGCGCCAGCAGGGGAGAGGAAAAACTGTTTTTT.

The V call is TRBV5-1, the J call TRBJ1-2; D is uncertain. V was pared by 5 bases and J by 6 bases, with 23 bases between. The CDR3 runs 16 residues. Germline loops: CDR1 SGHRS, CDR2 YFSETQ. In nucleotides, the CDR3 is TGCGCCAGCAGGGAGGGTTCAGTAGGCGGGTCCGATGGCTACACCTTC. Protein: CASREGSVGGSDGYTF.

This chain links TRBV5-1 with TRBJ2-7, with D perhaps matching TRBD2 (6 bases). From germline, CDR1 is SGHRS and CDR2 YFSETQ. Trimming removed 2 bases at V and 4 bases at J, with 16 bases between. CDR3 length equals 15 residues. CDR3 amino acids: CASSFFPGEGYEQYF. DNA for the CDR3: TGCGCCAGCAGCTTCTTCCCGGGGGAAGGGTACGAGCAGTACTTC.

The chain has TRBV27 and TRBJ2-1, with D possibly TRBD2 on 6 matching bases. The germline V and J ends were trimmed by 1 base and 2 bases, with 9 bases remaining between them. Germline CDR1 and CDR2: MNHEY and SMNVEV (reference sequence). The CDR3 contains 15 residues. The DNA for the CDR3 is TGTGCCAGCAGTTTATTTCTAGCGCCCTACAATGAGCAGTTCTTC. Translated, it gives CASSLFLAPYNEQFF.

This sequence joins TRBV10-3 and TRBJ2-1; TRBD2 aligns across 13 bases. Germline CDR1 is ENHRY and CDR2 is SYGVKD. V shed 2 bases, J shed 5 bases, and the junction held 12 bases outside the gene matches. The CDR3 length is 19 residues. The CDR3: CAISERGGTSGKGHNEQFF. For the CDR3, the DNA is TGTGCCATCAGTGAGAGGGGGGGGACTAGCGGGAAGGGGCACAATGAGCAGTTCTTC.

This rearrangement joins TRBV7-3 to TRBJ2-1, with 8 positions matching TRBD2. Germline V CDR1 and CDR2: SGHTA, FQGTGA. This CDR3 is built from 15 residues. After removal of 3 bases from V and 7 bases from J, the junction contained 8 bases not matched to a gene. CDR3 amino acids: CASSFGRATWNEQFF. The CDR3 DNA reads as TGTGCCAGCAGCTTCGGGAGGGCCACTTGGAATGAGCAGTTCTTC.

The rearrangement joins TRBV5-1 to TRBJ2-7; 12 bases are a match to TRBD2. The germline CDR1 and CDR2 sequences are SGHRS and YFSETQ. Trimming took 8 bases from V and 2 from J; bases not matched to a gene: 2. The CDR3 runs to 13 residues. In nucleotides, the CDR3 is TGCGCCAGTGGACTAGCGGGACCCTACGAGCAGTACTTC. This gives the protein CASGLAGPYEQYF.

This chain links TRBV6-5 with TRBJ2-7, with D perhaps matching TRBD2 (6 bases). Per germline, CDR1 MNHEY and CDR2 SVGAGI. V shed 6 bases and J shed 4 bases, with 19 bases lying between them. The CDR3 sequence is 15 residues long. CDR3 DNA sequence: TGTGCCAGCAGGCCCGGAGGGCCGAGCAGTTACGAGCAGTACTTC. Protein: CASRPGGPSSYEQYF.

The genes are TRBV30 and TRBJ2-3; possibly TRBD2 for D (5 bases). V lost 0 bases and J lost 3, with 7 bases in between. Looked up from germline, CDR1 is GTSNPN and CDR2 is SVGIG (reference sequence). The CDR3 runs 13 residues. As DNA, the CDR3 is TGTGCCTGGAGTGTACTAGGAACAGATACGCAGTATTTT. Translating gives CAWSVLGTDTQYF. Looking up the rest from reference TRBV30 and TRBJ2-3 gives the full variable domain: SQTIHQWPATLVQPVGSPLSLECTVEGTSNPNLYWYRQAAGRGLQLLFYSVGIGQISSEVPQNLSASRPQDRQFILSSKKLLLSDSGFYLCAWSVLGTDTQYFGPGTRLTVL.

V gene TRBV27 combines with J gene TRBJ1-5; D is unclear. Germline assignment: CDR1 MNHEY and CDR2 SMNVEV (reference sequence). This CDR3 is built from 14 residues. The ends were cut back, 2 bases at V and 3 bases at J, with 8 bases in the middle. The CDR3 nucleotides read TGTGCCAGCAGTTTAGCAGGAAACAATCAGCCCCAGCATTTT. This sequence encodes CASSLAGNNQPQHF.

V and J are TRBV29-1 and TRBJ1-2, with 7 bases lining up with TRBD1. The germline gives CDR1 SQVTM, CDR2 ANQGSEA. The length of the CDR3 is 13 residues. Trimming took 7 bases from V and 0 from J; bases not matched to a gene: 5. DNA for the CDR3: TGCAGCGCCACGACAGGGACTAACTATGGCTACACCTTC. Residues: CSATTGTNYGYTF.

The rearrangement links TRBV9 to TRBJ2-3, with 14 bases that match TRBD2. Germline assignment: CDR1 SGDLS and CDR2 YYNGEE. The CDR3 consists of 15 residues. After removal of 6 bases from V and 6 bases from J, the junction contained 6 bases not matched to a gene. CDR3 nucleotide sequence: TGTGCCAGCACGACTAGCGGGAGGGCCCTCGATACGCAGTATTTT. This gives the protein CASTTSGRALDTQYF.

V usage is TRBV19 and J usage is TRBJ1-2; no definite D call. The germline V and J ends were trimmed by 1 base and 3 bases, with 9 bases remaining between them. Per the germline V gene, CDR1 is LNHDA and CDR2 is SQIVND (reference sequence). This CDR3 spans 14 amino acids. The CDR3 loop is CASSIGRVHYGYTF. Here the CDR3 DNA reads TGTGCCAGTAGTATAGGGAGGGTACACTATGGCTACACCTTC.

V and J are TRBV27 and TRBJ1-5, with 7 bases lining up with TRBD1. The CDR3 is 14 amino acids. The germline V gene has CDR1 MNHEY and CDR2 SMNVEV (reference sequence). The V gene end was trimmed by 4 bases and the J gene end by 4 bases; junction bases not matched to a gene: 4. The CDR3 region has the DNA TGTGCCAGCAGTTGGTCCAGGGGGAATCAGCCCCAGCATTTT. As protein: CASSWSRGNQPQHF.

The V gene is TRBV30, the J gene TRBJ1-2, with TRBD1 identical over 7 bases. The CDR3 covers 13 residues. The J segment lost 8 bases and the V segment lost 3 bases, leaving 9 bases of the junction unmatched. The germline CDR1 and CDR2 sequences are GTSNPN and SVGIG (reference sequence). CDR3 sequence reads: CAWRDDRETGYTF. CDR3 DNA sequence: TGTGCCTGGAGAGATGACAGGGAAACCGGCTACACCTTC.

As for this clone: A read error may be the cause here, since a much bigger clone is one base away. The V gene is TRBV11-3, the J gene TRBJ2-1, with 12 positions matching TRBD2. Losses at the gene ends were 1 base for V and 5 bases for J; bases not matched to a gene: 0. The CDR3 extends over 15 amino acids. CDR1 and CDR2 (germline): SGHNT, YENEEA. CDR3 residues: CASSLGTSGNNEQFF. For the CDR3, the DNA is TGTGCCAGCAGCTTAGGGACTAGCGGGAACAATGAGCAGTTCTTC.

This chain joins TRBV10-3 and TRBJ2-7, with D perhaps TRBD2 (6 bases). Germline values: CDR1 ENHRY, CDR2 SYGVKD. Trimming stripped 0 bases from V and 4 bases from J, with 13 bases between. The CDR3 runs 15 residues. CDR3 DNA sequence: TGTGCCATCAGTGAGTCGGAGGGACTTGCTTACGAGCAGTACTTC. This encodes CAISESEGLAYEQYF.

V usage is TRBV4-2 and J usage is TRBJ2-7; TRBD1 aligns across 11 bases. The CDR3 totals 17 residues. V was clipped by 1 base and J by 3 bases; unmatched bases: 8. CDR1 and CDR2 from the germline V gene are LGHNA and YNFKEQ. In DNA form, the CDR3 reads TGTGCCAGCAGCCAAGGTCATCGGGGGACAGGGGGCTACGAGCAGTACTTC. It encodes CASSQGHRGTGGYEQYF.

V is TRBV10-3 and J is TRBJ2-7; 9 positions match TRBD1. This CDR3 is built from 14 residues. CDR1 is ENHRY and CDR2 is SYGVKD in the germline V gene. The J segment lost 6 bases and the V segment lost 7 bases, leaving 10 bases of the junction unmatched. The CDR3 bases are TGTGCCATCATAACGGGACAGGGTAGGGTCGAGCAGTACTTC. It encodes CAIITGQGRVEQYF.

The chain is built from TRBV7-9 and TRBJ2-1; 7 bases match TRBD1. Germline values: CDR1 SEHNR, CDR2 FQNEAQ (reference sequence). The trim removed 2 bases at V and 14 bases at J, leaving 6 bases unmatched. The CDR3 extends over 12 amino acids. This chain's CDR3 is CASSLQGQDKFF. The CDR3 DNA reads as TGTGCCAGCAGCTTACAAGGACAGGATAAGTTCTTC.

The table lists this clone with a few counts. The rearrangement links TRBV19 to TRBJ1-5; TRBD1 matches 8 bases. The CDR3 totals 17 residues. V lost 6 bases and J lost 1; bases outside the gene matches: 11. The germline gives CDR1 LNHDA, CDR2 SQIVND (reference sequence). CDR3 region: CASRNPSDRASNQPQHF. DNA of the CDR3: TGTGCCAGTAGAAACCCTTCGGACAGGGCAAGCAATCAGCCCCAGCATTTT.

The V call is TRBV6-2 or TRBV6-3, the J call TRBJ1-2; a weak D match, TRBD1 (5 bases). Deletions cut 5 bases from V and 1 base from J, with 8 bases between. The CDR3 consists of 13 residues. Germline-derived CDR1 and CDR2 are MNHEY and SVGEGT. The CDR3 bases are TGTGCCAGCAGTGTACAGGATAACTATGGCTACACCTTC. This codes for CASSVQDNYGYTF.

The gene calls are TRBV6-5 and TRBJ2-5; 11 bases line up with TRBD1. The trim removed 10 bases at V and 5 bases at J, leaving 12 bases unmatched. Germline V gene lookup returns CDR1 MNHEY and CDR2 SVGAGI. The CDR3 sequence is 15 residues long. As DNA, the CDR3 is TGTGCCACGGACTGGACAGGGGGCGCGGGGGAGACCCAGTACTTC. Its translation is CATDWTGGAGETQYF.

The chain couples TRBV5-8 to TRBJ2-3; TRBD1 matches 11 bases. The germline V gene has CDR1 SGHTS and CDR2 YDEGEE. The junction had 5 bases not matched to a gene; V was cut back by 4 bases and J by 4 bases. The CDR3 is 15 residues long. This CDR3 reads CASSPRDRGSDTQYF. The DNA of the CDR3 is TGTGCCAGCAGCCCCCGGGACAGGGGGTCAGATACGCAGTATTTT.

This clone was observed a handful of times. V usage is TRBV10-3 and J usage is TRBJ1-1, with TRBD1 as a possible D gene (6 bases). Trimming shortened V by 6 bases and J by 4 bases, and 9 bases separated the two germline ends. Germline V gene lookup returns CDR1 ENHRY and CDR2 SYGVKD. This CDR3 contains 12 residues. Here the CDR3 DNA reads TGTGCCATCAGCGACAGGAGCACTGAAGCTTTCTTT. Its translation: CAISDRSTEAFF.